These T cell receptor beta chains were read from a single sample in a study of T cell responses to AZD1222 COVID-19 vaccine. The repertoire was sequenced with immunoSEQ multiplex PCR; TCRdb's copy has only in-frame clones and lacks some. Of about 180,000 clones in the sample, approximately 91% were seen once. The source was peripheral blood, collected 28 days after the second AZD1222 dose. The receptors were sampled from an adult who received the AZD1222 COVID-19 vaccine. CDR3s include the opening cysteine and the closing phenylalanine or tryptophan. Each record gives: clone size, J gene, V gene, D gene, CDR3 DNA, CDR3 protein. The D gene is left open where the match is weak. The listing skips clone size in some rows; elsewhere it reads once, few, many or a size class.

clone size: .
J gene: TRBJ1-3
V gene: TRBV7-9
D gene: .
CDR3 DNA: TGTGCCAGCAGCTTAGCTGGCAGCTCTGGAAACACCATATATTTT
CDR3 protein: CASSLAGSSGNTIYF

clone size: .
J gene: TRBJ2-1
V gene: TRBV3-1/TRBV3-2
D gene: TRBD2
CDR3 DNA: TGTGCCAGCAGCCAGGAGCTAGCGGTTCCCGGCAATGAGCAGTTCTTC
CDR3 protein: CASSQELAVPGNEQFF

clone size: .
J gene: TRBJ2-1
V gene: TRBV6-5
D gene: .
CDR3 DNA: TGTGCCAGCAAAGAGAGCGGAAACAATGAGCAGTTCTTC
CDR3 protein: CASKESGNNEQFF

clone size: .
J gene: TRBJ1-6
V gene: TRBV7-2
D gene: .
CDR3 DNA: TGTGCCAGCAGCTTATTACAGGGCCTTAATTCACCCCTCCACTTT
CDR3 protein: CASSLLQGLNSPLHF

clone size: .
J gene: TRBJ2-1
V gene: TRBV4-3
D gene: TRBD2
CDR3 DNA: TGCGCCAGCAGCCGATCTAGCGGGGGTTCCTACAATGAGCAGTTCTTC
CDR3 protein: CASSRSSGGSYNEQFF

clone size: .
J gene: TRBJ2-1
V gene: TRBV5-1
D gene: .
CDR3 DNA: TGCGCCAGCAGCGGCTGGGAGCGGGCGAGGGGTGAGCAGTTCTTC
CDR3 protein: CASSGWERARGEQFF

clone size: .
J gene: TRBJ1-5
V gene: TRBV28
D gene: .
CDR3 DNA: TGTGCCAGCAGGGGGGGTGGACAGACCAATCAGCCCCAGCATTTT
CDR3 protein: CASRGGGQTNQPQHF

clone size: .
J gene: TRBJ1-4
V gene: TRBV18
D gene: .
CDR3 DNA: TGTGCCAGCTCACGGCAAGGGGACCCTAATGAAAAACTGTTTTTT
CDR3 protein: CASSRQGDPNEKLFF

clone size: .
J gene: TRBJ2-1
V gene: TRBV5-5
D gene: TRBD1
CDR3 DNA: TGTGCCAGCAGCCTAAGTGGGACAGGGGACAATGAGCAGTTCTTC
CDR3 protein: CASSLSGTGDNEQFF

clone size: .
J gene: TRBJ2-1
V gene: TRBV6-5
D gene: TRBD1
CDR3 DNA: TGTGCCAGCAGATTTGAGACAGGGACCTACAATGAGCAGTTCTTC
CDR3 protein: CASRFETGTYNEQFF

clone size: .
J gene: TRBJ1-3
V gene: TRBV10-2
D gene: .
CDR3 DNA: TGCGCCAGCAGTGACAGGGCTGGAAACACCATATATTTT
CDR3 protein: CASSDRAGNTIYF

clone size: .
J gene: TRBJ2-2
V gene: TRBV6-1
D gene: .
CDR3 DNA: TGTGCCAGCAGTGATCGTAGAACCGGGGAGCTGTTTTTT
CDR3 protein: CASSDRRTGELFF

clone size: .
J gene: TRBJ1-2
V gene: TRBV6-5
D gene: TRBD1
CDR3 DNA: TGTGCCAGCAGTTCCCTCTCACAGGGGAACGGGGGCTACACCTTC
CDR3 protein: CASSSLSQGNGGYTF

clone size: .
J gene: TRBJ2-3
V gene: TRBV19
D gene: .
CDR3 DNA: TGTGCCAGTAGTCACCTCACAGATACGCAGTATTTT
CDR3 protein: CASSHLTDTQYF

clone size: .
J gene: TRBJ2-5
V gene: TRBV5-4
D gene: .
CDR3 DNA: TGTGCCAGCAGCTTGGAAAGCCCGGAGACCCAGTACTTC
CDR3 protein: CASSLESPETQYF

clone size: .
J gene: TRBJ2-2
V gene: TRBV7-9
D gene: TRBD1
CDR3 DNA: TGTGCCAGCAGCTTACGTTCTGGGACAGGGAACACCGGGGAGCTGTTTTTT
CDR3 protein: CASSLRSGTGNTGELFF

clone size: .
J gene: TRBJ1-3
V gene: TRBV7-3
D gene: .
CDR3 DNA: TGTGCCAGCAGCTTAACTATGAAGGCTGGAAACACCATATATTTT
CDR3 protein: CASSLTMKAGNTIYF

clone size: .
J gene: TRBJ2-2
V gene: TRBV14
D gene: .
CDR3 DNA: TGTGCCAGCAGCCAAGACAGGCCCTCCACCGGGGAGCTGTTTTTT
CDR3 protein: CASSQDRPSTGELFF

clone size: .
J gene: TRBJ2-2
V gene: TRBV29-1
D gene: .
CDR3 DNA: TGCAGCGCAGGGGACCGGGAGCTGTTTTTT
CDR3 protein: CSAGDRELFF

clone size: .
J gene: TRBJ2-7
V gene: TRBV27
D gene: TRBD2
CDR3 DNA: TGTGCCAGCAGGACGGGACTATCTTTCTACGAGCAGTACTTC
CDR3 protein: CASRTGLSFYEQYF

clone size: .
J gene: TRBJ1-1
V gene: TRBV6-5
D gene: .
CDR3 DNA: TGTGCCAGCAGTTACCAGGTGAACACTGAAGCTTTCTTT
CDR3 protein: CASSYQVNTEAFF

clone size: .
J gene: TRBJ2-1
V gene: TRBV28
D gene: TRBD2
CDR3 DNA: TGTGCCAGCAGTGGTTATTCCTCGACTAGCGGGAGTGAGTTGAATGAGCAGTTCTTC
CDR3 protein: CASSGYSSTSGSELNEQFF

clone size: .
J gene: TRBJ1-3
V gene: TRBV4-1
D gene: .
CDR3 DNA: TGCGCCAGCAGCCAGATCGGGGGCCCCTCTGGAAACACCATATATTTT
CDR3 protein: CASSQIGGPSGNTIYF

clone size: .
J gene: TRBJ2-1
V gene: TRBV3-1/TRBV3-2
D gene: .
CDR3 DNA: TGTGCCAGCAGCCAAGAAGGAACGGGCTCCTACAATGAGCAGTTCTTC
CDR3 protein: CASSQEGTGSYNEQFF

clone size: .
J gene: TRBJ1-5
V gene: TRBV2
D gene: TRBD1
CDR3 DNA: TGTGCCAGCAGTATGACAGGGGGTCAGCCCCAGCATTTT
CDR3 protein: CASSMTGGQPQHF

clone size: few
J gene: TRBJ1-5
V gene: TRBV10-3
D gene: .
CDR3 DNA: TGTGCCACCAGACAGGACTTCAATCAGCCCCAGCATTTT
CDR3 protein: CATRQDFNQPQHF

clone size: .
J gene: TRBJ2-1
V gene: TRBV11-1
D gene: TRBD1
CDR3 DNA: TGTGCCAGCAGCAGTAGATCCGGGACAGGGTCCAATGAGCAGTTCTTC
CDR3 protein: CASSSRSGTGSNEQFF

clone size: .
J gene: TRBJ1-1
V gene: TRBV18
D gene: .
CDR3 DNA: TGTGCCAGCTCACCGTCTCTGAACACTGAAGCTTTCTTT
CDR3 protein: CASSPSLNTEAFF

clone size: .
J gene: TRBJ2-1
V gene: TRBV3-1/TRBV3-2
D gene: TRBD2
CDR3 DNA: TGTGCCAGCAGTCCCGGACTAGCGGGACACAATGAGCAGTTCTTC
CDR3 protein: CASSPGLAGHNEQFF

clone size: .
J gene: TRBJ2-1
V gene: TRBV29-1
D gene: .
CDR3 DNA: TGCAGCGTTGAAGAAATTGAGGGACGGGAGCAGTTCTTC
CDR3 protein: CSVEEIEGREQFF